The T cell receptor (beta chain) described here comes from a study of T cells in Graves' hyperthyroidism and ophthalmopathy. Amplified TCR beta CDR3 regions derived from RNA transcripts. HTBI primers were the set used in a first-round RT-PCR of the TCR CDR3. TCRdb itself ran the multiplex PCR reads through MiXCR, one entry per CDR3 protein. The table lists 470,000 or so distinct CDR3 sequences, 20% of them singletons. Per the germline V gene, CDR1 is MDHEN and CDR2 is SYDVKM. The V end was cut by 6 bases, the J end by 3 bases, with 9 bases between. There are 12 residues in the CDR3. The rearrangement links TRBV28 to TRBJ2-7; D remains ambiguous. This TCR came from a man between 18 and 35 years old with Graves' hyperthyroidism. Source material: blood. The CDR3 loop is CASSSARYEQYF. CDR3 nucleotide sequence: TGTGCCAGCAGCTCGGCCCGCTACGAGCAGTACTTC.